These 28 T cell receptor beta chains were all obtained from the same sample, sequenced in a study of shared clonotypes between healthy human individuals. Libraries were prepared by immunoSEQ multiplex PCR; TCRdb keeps only in-frame clonotypes and omits some of them. Among about a million clones listed, approximately 77% were seen once. Specimen: memory CD4+ T cells from PBMCs. Subset reported: CD45RA-negative fraction. Receptors were obtained from a man aged 18 to 30 in good health. Some clones in this sample may be carry-over from other donors' samples.

The rearrangement links TRBV5-1 to TRBJ1-1; 9 nucleotides match TRBD1. The CDR3 is made up of 15 amino acids. V lost 3 bases, J lost 4 bases, and 7 bases stayed unmatched. CDR1 is SGHRS, CDR2 YFSETQ, per germline. The CDR3 DNA reads TGCGCCAGCAGCTGGAAACCGGGACAGGGCACTGAAGCTTTCTTT. Encoded protein: CASSWKPGQGTEAFF.

The CDR3 spells CAWSVGGQQFF. The DNA of the CDR3 is TGTGCCTGGAGTGTCGGGGGACAGCAGTTCTTC. The rearrangement uses TRBV30 and TRBJ2-1; D might be TRBD2 (6 bases). Per germline, CDR1 GTSNPN and CDR2 SVGIG (reference sequence). The CDR3 runs 11 residues. Trimming shortened V by 0 bases and J by 11 bases, and 8 bases separated the two germline ends.

J is TRBJ2-1 and V is TRBV7-6; 12 bases match TRBD2. The CDR3 is 16 amino acids. Germline trimming cut 5 bases from V and 8 bases from J; bases unmatched to any gene: 10. Germline lookup yields CDR1 SGHVS and CDR2 FNYEAQ. The CDR3 DNA is TGTGCCAGCAGCCCCGGATGGCTAGCGGGAGGGTATGAGCAGTTCTTC. Translated: CASSPGWLAGGYEQFF.

J is TRBJ2-7 and V is TRBV2; 7 nucleotides align to TRBD1. V dropped 7 bases and J dropped 5; count of bases not matched to a gene: 8. CDR3 length equals 13 residues. Per germline, CDR1 SNHLY and CDR2 FYNNEI. The CDR3 bases are TGTGCCAGCAATTTGGGCAGGGGGAACGAGCAGTACTTC. Amino acids: CASNLGRGNEQYF.

V gene TRBV5-1 combines with J gene TRBJ1-5; 9 bases are a match to TRBD1. V shed 4 bases and J 7 bases; nucleotides not matched to a gene: 9. The germline CDR1 and CDR2 sequences are SGHRS and YFSETQ. The CDR3 is made up of 15 amino acids. CDR3 DNA: TGCGCCAGCAGCCTACAGGGGGCCCCCCACCAGCCCCAGCATTTT. Translation: CASSLQGAPHQPQHF.

This clone was counted a single time. This chain connects TRBV20-1 to TRBJ1-2; no firm D call. The V end lost 3 bases, the J end lost 7 bases, and 6 bases lay between the germline ends. This CDR3 is 10 amino acids long. Germline lookup yields CDR1 DFQATT and CDR2 SNEGSKA (reference sequence). CDR3 DNA: TGCAGTGCTAGGGAAGCTGGCTACACCTTC. This encodes CSAREAGYTF.

The CDR3 DNA reads TGTGCCAGCAGAGAAAACGCCGATGAGCAGTTCTTC. Amino acids: CASRENADEQFF. V and J are TRBV2 and TRBJ2-1; D remains ambiguous. The germline V gene encodes CDR1 SNHLY and CDR2 FYNNEI. Trimming took off 6 bases at V and 8 bases at J, with 11 bases between the two ends. The CDR3 has 12 residues.

As for this clone: This specimen includes other DNA sequences encoding the same CDR3. The chain combines TRBV5-1 with TRBJ2-2, with D perhaps matching TRBD1 or TRBD2 (5 bases each). Per germline, CDR1 SGHRS and CDR2 YFSETQ. The CDR3 loop spans 13 amino acids. The germline V and J ends were trimmed by 4 bases and 5 bases, with 9 bases remaining between them. The CDR3 loop is CASSLGETGELFF. CDR3 in DNA: TGCGCCAGCAGCCTGGGGGAGACCGGGGAGCTGTTTTTT.

The rearrangement links TRBV6-5 to TRBJ2-7, with 7 bases fitting TRBD1. This CDR3 is built from 12 residues. V was clipped by 6 bases and J by 2 bases; unmatched bases: 1. In germline, CDR1 is MNHEY, CDR2 SVGAGI. CDR3 loop: CASSQGAYEQYF. The DNA for the CDR3 is TGTGCCAGCAGCCAGGGGGCCTACGAGCAGTACTTC.

V is TRBV7-9 and J is TRBJ1-1; D gene uncertain. The CDR3 totals 14 residues. Per germline, CDR1 SEHNR and CDR2 FQNEAQ (reference sequence). Trimming stripped 5 bases from V and 0 bases from J, with 10 bases between. The DNA of the CDR3 is TGTGCCAGCAGCCCGGGGTTCTTGAACACTGAAGCTTTCTTT. This translates into CASSPGFLNTEAFF.

This clone was detected a few times. This chain joins TRBV7-9 and TRBJ1-3; no clear D gene. Germline CDR1 is SEHNR and CDR2 is FQNEAQ (reference sequence). This CDR3 region has 15 residues. Trimming stripped 5 bases from V and 2 bases from J, with 13 bases between. In DNA, the CDR3 is TGTGCCAGCAGCCCACGGGAGGGCGCTGGAAACACCATATATTTT. Protein: CASSPREGAGNTIYF.

The J gene is TRBJ2-7, the V gene TRBV7-8, with a weak D call TRBD1 (7 bases). The ends were cut back, 7 bases at V and 5 bases at J, with 18 bases in the middle. Per germline, CDR1 SGHVS and CDR2 FQNEAQ. The CDR3 has 14 residues. This CDR3 is CASTLGGRGDEQYF. The DNA of the CDR3 is TGTGCCAGCACCCTAGGGGGCAGGGGGGACGAGCAGTACTTC.

This chain links TRBV28 with TRBJ2-2; tentatively, D is TRBD1 or TRBD2 (6 bases each). Trimming shortened V by 2 bases and J by 4 bases, and 11 bases separated the two germline ends. The CDR3 covers 15 residues. CDR1 is MDHEN, CDR2 SYDVKM, per germline. The CDR3 reads CASSLGGGGTGELFF. CDR3 DNA: TGTGCCAGCAGTTTAGGAGGGGGTGGCACCGGGGAGCTGTTTTTT.

The sample holds one count of this clone. The rearrangement joins TRBV6-1 to TRBJ1-5; no clear D. Trimming removed 7 bases from V and 1 base from J, with 14 bases in between. CDR1 and CDR2 from the germline V gene are MNHNS and SASEGT. CDR3 size: 15 residues. The CDR3 loop is CASTRSGVSNQPQHF. The CDR3 bases are TGTGCCAGCACCCGATCTGGGGTAAGCAATCAGCCCCAGCATTTT.

In this sample, this clone turned up a few times. This sequence joins TRBV7-8 and TRBJ2-2, with D perhaps TRBD1 (6 bases). From germline, CDR1 is SGHVS and CDR2 FQNEAQ. This CDR3 has 15 residues. The V end was cut by 7 bases, the J end by 5 bases, with 17 bases between. This CDR3 is CASIPGQTITGELFF. The CDR3 coding sequence is TGTGCCAGCATACCGGGACAAACAATTACCGGGGAGCTGTTTTTT. Full variable domain (remainder filled in from reference TRBV7-8 and TRBJ2-2): GAGVSQSPRYKVAKRGQDVALRCDPISGHVSLFWYQQALGQGPEFLTYFQNEAQLDKSGLPSDRFFAERPEGSVSTLKIQRTQQEDSAVYLCASIPGQTITGELFFGEGSRLTVL.

This sequence joins TRBV4-2 and TRBJ2-3; 7 nucleotides align to TRBD2. This CDR3 has 16 amino acids. V lost 3 bases to trimming and J lost 1 base; unmatched junction nucleotides: 7. Germline V gene lookup returns CDR1 LGHNA and CDR2 YNFKEQ. CDR3 nucleotide sequence: TGTGCCAGCAGCCAGGGGGGGAGCGGGGGCACAGATACGCAGTATTTT. This encodes CASSQGGSGGTDTQYF.

The J gene is TRBJ1-2, the V gene TRBV30; D uncertain. Trimming left V 0 bases short and J 4 bases short, with 6 bases between. Germline-derived CDR1 and CDR2 are GTSNPN and SVGIG (reference sequence). The CDR3 consists of 12 residues. CDR3 loop: CAWSVFSYGYTF. The CDR3 coding sequence is TGTGCCTGGAGTGTTTTCAGCTATGGCTACACCTTC.

As for this clone: The junction differs from germline at one of its ends, possibly a read error. The rearrangement joins TRBV6-5 to TRBJ1-2, with no clear D. This CDR3 is 14 amino acids long. Germline assignment: CDR1 MNHEY and CDR2 SVGAGI. CDR3 coding DNA: TGTGCCAACAGTTTTGGGTTCAGGTCCTATGGCTACACCTTC. Translated: CANSFGFRSYGYTF.

This sequence joins TRBV7-2 and TRBJ2-2; 8 bases agree with TRBD1. Trimming took 5 bases from V and 1 from J; bases not matched to a gene: 3. The CDR3 is 15 residues long. Germline V gives CDR1 SGHTA, CDR2 FQGNSA. CDR3 protein: CASSRGTGNTGELFF. The CDR3 nucleotides are TGTGCCAGCAGCCGCGGGACAGGGAACACCGGGGAGCTGTTTTTT. The full variable domain, in which reference TRBV7-2 and TRBJ2-2 provide the parts outside the CDR3, is GAGVSQSPSNKVTEKGKDVELRCDPISGHTALYWYRQSLGQGLEFLIYFQGNSAPDKSGLPSDRFSAERTGGSVSTLTIQRTQQEDSAVYLCASSRGTGNTGELFFGEGSRLTVL.

The V call is TRBV5-1, the J call TRBJ1-1; maybe TRBD1 (5 bases). This CDR3 is 15 amino acids long. V lost 0 bases, J lost 5 bases, and 14 bases lay in between. The germline gives CDR1 SGHRS, CDR2 YFSETQ. The CDR3 region has the DNA TGCGCCAGCAGCTTGGGTGGGGCTAAAGGGACTGAAGCTTTCTTT. Encoded protein: CASSLGGAKGTEAFF.

V usage is TRBV4-3 and J usage is TRBJ2-3; 12 bases are shared with TRBD1. Germline V gene lookup returns CDR1 LGHNA and CDR2 YSLEER. The length of the CDR3 is 17 residues. V dropped 0 bases and J dropped 5; count of bases not matched to a gene: 6. As DNA, the CDR3 is TGCGCCAGCAGCCAAGATCAAGGGACAGGGGGCAGAGATACGCAGTATTTT. It translates to CASSQDQGTGGRDTQYF.

This clone came up a few times. The sample holds other DNA sequences that translate to the same CDR3. The chain combines TRBV29-1 with TRBJ1-5; D is undetermined. CDR1 is SQVTM and CDR2 is ANQGSEA in the germline V gene. This CDR3 has 12 residues. Trimming took 5 bases from V and 3 from J, leaving 8 bases between them. In nucleotides, the CDR3 is TGCAGCGTTCGGGAGCCCAATCAGCCCCAGCATTTT. As protein: CSVREPNQPQHF.

The chain uses TRBV7-2 and TRBJ2-7; the D call may be TRBD1 or TRBD2 (5 bases each). The CDR3 extends over 14 amino acids. The germline gives CDR1 SGHTA, CDR2 FQGNSA. Trimming left V 3 bases short and J 6 bases short, with 15 bases between. CDR3 sequence (DNA): TGTGCCAGCAGCTTGTTTAGGGACCTGGGCGAGCAGTACTTC. This encodes CASSLFRDLGEQYF.

This clone appeared many times. One junction end does not reproduce the germline sequence, and a read error may be involved. This CDR3 reads CASSEPWARDF. The CDR3, as DNA: TGTGCCAGCAGTGAACCCTGGGCCAGGGACTTC. The chain carries TRBV6-1 and TRBJ2-7; D is perhaps TRBD1 (5 bases). Germline assignment: CDR1 MNHNS and CDR2 SASEGT. The CDR3 totals 11 residues.

The rearrangement links TRBV28 to TRBJ1-5, with TRBD1 matching over 8 bases. V trimming: 7 bases; J trimming: 6 bases; junction bases outside the gene matches: 8. The germline gives CDR1 MDHEN, CDR2 SYDVKM. The CDR3 contains 14 residues. CDR3 protein: CASTLDRGRQPQHF. The CDR3 coding sequence is TGTGCCAGCACCCTCGACAGGGGACGTCAGCCCCAGCATTTT.

This clone was found once. At the DNA level, this CDR3 is encoded by other sequences in the same sample as well. J is TRBJ2-2 and V is TRBV2; no clear D gene. CDR1 SNHLY and CDR2 FYNNEI come from the germline V gene. V was cut by 9 bases and J by 6 bases, with 11 bases left in between. CDR3 length: 12 amino acids. CDR3 nucleotides: TGTGCCAGTTCAGCGTTCGCCGGGGAGCTGTTTTTT. It yields the protein CASSAFAGELFF.

V usage is TRBV5-8 and J usage is TRBJ1-5, with a tentative D call TRBD1 (6 bases). Germline V gene sequence: CDR1 SGHTS, CDR2 YDEGEE. This CDR3 has 11 amino acids. The DNA of the CDR3 is TGTCCAAACAGGGCCAATCAGCCCCAGCATTTT. Encoded protein: CPNRANQPQHF.

This clone appeared a single time. The CDR3 region is CASSELLSTDTQYF. CDR3 sequence (DNA): TGTGCCAGCAGTGAGCTGTTAAGCACAGATACGCAGTATTTT. The V gene is TRBV2, the J gene TRBJ2-3; no clear D. CDR3 size: 14 residues. V gave up 3 bases and J gave up 0 bases, with 7 bases separating them. CDR1 is SNHLY, CDR2 FYNNEI, per germline.